This T cell receptor beta chain was recorded in a study of human T cells and chemical hapten exposure. Study overall: Alopecia areata, totalis or universalis affected patients who were mostly female. Mainly, slight library volume differences in the pool made TCR yields vary. Study observations and caveats: Having alopecia, the donors may differ immunologically from healthy people.

TCRdb processed the RACE reads anew with MiXCR; each CDR3 protein has one entry. Among about 42,000 distinct CDR3 sequences listed, 8.5% to 10% were seen once. This clonotype was detected many times. Its antigen remains unidentified. V lost 4 bases and J lost 4, with 10 bases in between. This CDR3 region has 12 residues. Germline CDR1 is DFQATT and CDR2 is SNEGSKA (reference sequence). Time point here: patch test 2, 6 weeks after DPC sensitization. Treatment here: therapeutic diphenylcyclopropenone sensitization with weekly scalp DPC. The chain employs TRBV20-1 and TRBJ1-2; tentatively, D is TRBD1 (6 bases). This clonotype was obtained from a middle-aged woman with alopecia areata. Some clones in this sample may be carry-over from other donors' samples. Here the sequenced sample was whole blood, taken in connection with sensitization to the hapten diphenylcyclopropenone (DPC). DNA for the CDR3: TGCAGTGCTACCGGACAGACCTATGGCTACACCTTC. Translation: CSATGQTYGYTF.